The 8 T cell receptor beta chains listed next were all sequenced from one sample in a study of graft-versus-host responses after intestinal transplantation. The method was immunoSEQ multiplex PCR; TCRdb's version includes in-frame clones alone and lacks a portion of them. The sample holds around 92,000 clones, 86% seen once. The source was PBMCs, collected 255 days after intestinal transplant. These receptors were taken from a human patient who received an intestinal transplant, so some T cells may come from the graft donor.

This chain joins TRBV7-3 and TRBJ2-7; TRBD1 agrees at 10 bases. This CDR3 comprises 13 residues. CDR1 is SGHTA, CDR2 FQGTGA, per germline. V lost 5 bases and J lost 6; bases outside the gene matches: 4. For the CDR3, the DNA is TGTGCCAGCAGCCGGGACAGGGGACGCGAGCAGTACTTC. Its translation is CASSRDRGREQYF.

About this clone: The junction does not match germline at one end; this may be a read error. The chain recombines TRBV15 with TRBJ1-2, with D possibly being TRBD1 (5 bases). The CDR3 contains 13 residues. The germline V gene has CDR1 LNHNV and CDR2 YYDKDF (reference sequence). The CDR3, as DNA: TGTGCCACCAGCAGAGATGGGACTTGGTCTAAGGCCTTC. Residues: CATSRDGTWSKAF.

The CDR3 region is CASSYGGGDNYGYTF. CDR3 sequence (DNA): TGTGCCAGCAGTTACGGCGGGGGGGACAACTATGGCTACACCTTC. The gene calls are TRBV6-5 and TRBJ1-2; possibly TRBD1 for D (5 bases). The CDR3 covers 15 residues. CDR1 MNHEY and CDR2 SVGAGI come from the germline V gene. The V end lost 2 bases, the J end lost 2 bases, and 12 bases lay between the germline ends.

The chain recombines TRBV27 with TRBJ1-5, with D perhaps matching TRBD1 (6 bases). The V end was cut by 6 bases, the J end by 6 bases, with 18 bases between. The CDR3 has 15 residues. Germline V gene data show CDR1 as MNHEY and CDR2 as SMNVEV (reference sequence). CDR3 residues: CASSSLGGAGQPQHF. The CDR3 region has the DNA TGTGCCAGCAGCTCGTTGGGGGGCGCAGGTCAGCCCCAGCATTTT.

The chain combines TRBV7-3 with TRBJ2-3; 7 nucleotides line up with TRBD1. After removal of 2 bases from V and 1 base from J, the junction contained 0 bases not matched to a gene. Germline loops: CDR1 SGHTA, CDR2 FQGTGA. The CDR3 totals 14 residues. CDR3 amino acids: CASSLGQGTDTQYF. CDR3 sequence (DNA): TGTGCCAGCAGCTTAGGACAGGGCACAGATACGCAGTATTTT.

The chain couples TRBV7-3 to TRBJ2-3; D uncertain. Germline V gene data show CDR1 as SGHTA and CDR2 as FQGTGA. CDR3 length: 13 amino acids. V gave up 2 bases and J gave up 4 bases, with 7 bases separating them. CDR3 nucleotides: TGTGCCAGCAGCTTAGAACAGTCAGATACGCAGTATTTT. This gives the protein CASSLEQSDTQYF.

The CDR3 loop is CATSRGRASYGYTF. The CDR3 DNA is TGTGCCACCAGCAGAGGCAGGGCCTCCTATGGCTACACCTTC. This chain links TRBV15 with TRBJ1-2; perhaps TRBD1 as D (5 bases). The CDR3 is made up of 14 amino acids. Germline CDR1 is LNHNV and CDR2 is YYDKDF (reference sequence). V was shortened by 1 base and J by 4 bases, with 10 bases between the two germline ends.

The V and J genes are TRBV29-1 and TRBJ2-1; 12 nucleotides align to TRBD2. CDR3 length equals 17 residues. Losses at the gene ends were 0 bases for V and 4 bases for J; bases not matched to a gene: 7. Germline lookup yields CDR1 SQVTM and CDR2 ANQGSEA. The chain's CDR3 is CSVEDLGLAGPYNEQFF. CDR3 bases: TGCAGCGTTGAAGATCTAGGACTAGCGGGACCTTACAATGAGCAGTTCTTC.